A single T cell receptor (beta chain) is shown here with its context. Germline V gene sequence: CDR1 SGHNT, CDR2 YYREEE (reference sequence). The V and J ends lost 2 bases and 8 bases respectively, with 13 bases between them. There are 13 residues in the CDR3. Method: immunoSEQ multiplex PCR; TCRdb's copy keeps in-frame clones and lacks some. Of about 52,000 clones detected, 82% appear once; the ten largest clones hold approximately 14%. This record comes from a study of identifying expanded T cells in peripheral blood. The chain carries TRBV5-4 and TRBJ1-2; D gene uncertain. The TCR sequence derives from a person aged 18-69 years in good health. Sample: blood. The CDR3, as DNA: TGTGCCAGCAGCTTACAAGGGTTGGAGGGCTACACCTTC. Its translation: CASSLQGLEGYTF. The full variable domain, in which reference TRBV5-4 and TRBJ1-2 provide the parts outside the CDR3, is ETGVTQSPTHLIKTRGQQVTLRCSSQSGHNTVSWYQQALGQGPQFIFQYYREEENGRGNFPPRFSGLQFPNYSSELNVNALELDDSALYLCASSLQGLEGYTFGSGTRLTVV.